This entry lists 9 T cell receptor beta chains sequenced from one sample in a study of shared clonotypes between healthy human individuals. Sequencing used immunoSEQ multiplex PCR; TCRdb keeps in-frame clones, though not all of them. The sample contains over 2,000,000 clones, roughly 93% of which appear only once. The naive CD8 fraction comprised CD45RO-negative cells positively selected for CCR7 and excluded terminally differentiated effector memory CD45RA+ cells. The sequenced sample was naive CD8+ T cells from PBMCs. The receptor set was obtained from a man between 18 and 29 years old in good health. Some clones in this sample may be carry-over from other donors' samples.

The chain links TRBV15 to TRBJ2-7; D is unclear. The CDR3 loop spans 17 amino acids. Looked up from germline, CDR1 is LNHNV and CDR2 is YYDKDF (reference sequence). Trimming took 5 bases from V and 2 from J, leaving 22 bases between them. The CDR3 DNA reads as TGTGCCACCAGCCCACAAGGCGGTAGGAGTTGGCCCTACGAGCAGTACTTC. Residues: CATSPQGGRSWPYEQYF.

CDR3 DNA: TGCAGCGTTGTCTTCCCCTACTCTGAAGCTTTCTTT. This codes for CSVVFPYSEAFF. The V and J genes are TRBV29-1 and TRBJ1-1; the D is unclear. The CDR3 contains 12 residues. The germline V gene has CDR1 SQVTM and CDR2 ANQGSEA. V lost 4 bases and J 6 bases, leaving 12 bases between the germline ends.

The rearrangement uses TRBV27 and TRBJ2-1; no firm D call. V lost 1 base and J lost 0, with 4 bases in between. The CDR3 is 14 residues long. CDR1 is MNHEY and CDR2 is SMNVEV in the germline V gene (reference sequence). CDR3 protein: CASSLYPSYNEQFF. DNA of the CDR3: TGTGCCAGCAGTTTATACCCCTCCTACAATGAGCAGTTCTTC.

The CDR3 is CASSERMGGYQPQHF. CDR3 in DNA: TGTGCCAGCAGTGAAAGGATGGGAGGGTATCAGCCCCAGCATTTT. The chain combines TRBV2 with TRBJ1-5, with D unresolved. Germline lookup yields CDR1 SNHLY and CDR2 FYNNEI. The V end lost 2 bases, the J end lost 5 bases, and 13 bases lay between the germline ends. This CDR3 spans 15 amino acids.

The gene calls are TRBV5-5 and TRBJ1-5; D possibly corresponds to TRBD1 (5 bases). Germline V lookup: CDR1 SGHKS, CDR2 YYEKEE (reference sequence). V lost 4 bases and J 0 bases, leaving 11 bases between the germline ends. The CDR3 loop spans 15 amino acids. The CDR3 DNA reads TGTGCCAGCAGCGTTACAGGAAATAGCAATCAGCCCCAGCATTTT. Translating it yields CASSVTGNSNQPQHF.

The rearrangement uses TRBV21-1 and TRBJ2-2. TRBV21-1 represents a pseudogene. The CDR3 spans 20 residues. In DNA form, the CDR3 reads TGTGCCAGCAGCACCAACCGGGGGGACAGCAAACCGAAATCCACCGGGGAGCTGTTTTTT. Translation: CASSTNRGDSKPKSTGELFF.

This sequence joins TRBV11-2 and TRBJ2-5; D gene unclear. The CDR3 is 15 amino acids. The germline CDR1 and CDR2 sequences are SGHAT and FQNNGV. Trimming took off 3 bases at V and 5 bases at J, with 16 bases between the two ends. CDR3 region: CASSFDPGLGETQYF. Here the CDR3 DNA reads TGTGCCAGCAGCTTCGACCCAGGCCTCGGGGAGACCCAGTACTTC.

The chain uses TRBV7-2 and TRBJ2-7; no clear D gene. V dropped 1 base and J dropped 5 bases, with 9 bases sitting between them. This CDR3 comprises 13 residues. Germline-derived CDR1 and CDR2 are SGHTA and FQGNSA. This CDR3 reads CASSLGRGDEQYF. The CDR3, as DNA: TGTGCCAGCAGCTTAGGACGTGGAGACGAGCAGTACTTC.

CDR3 in amino acids: CATSRGGRHTDTQYF. The CDR3, as DNA: TGTGCCACCAGCAGAGGGGGGAGACACACAGATACGCAGTATTTT. The chain uses TRBV15 and TRBJ2-3; D possibly matches TRBD1 or TRBD2 (5 bases each). The CDR3 is made up of 15 amino acids. V lost 1 base, J lost 2 bases, and 10 bases lay in between. Germline CDR1 reads LNHNV; CDR2 reads YYDKDF (reference sequence).